One and the same sample provided the 21 T cell receptor beta chains below, sequenced in a study of blood T cell repertoires in COVID-19. Using immunoSEQ multiplex PCR, the repertoire was profiled, and TCRdb retains in-frame clones only, with some absent. The table lists around 100,000 clones, around 80% of them singletons. What was sequenced was peripheral blood. Receptor source: a human donor in a cohort sampled during active COVID-19.

The chain employs TRBV27 and TRBJ2-3, with 9 nucleotides matching TRBD1. Germline V gene sequence: CDR1 MNHEY, CDR2 SMNVEV (reference sequence). The CDR3 has 18 residues. V lost 1 base, J lost 1 base, and 9 bases stayed unmatched. The CDR3 here is CASSLLGQGVSRTDTQYF. CDR3 in DNA: TGTGCCAGCAGTTTATTGGGACAGGGTGTATCTCGCACAGATACGCAGTATTTT.

This chain connects TRBV11-2 to TRBJ2-7; no firm D call. V lost 5 bases, J lost 1 base, and 9 bases lay in between. The CDR3 covers 13 residues. Per germline, CDR1 SGHAT and CDR2 FQNNGV. The CDR3 DNA sequence: TGTGCCAGCAGCAAGACATCTTCCTACGAGCAGTACTTC. As protein: CASSKTSSYEQYF.

The rearrangement links TRBV11-2 to TRBJ2-5, with D perhaps matching TRBD2 (7 bases). Germline V gene sequence: CDR1 SGHAT, CDR2 FQNNGV. This CDR3 has 14 residues. The V end was cut by 6 bases, the J end by 5 bases, with 16 bases between. CDR3 coding DNA: TGTGCCAGCAGTACAGGGTGGGGGGGCGAGACCCAGTACTTC. This gives the protein CASSTGWGGETQYF. Supplemented by reference TRBV11-2 and TRBJ2-5, the full variable domain reads EAGVAQSPRYKIIEKRQSVAFWCNPISGHATLYWYQQILGQGPKLLIQFQNNGVVDDSQLPKDRFSAERLKGVDSTLKIQPAKLEDSAVYLCASSTGWGGETQYFGPGTRLLVL.

The J gene is TRBJ2-7, the V gene TRBV28; 7 nucleotides line up with TRBD1. CDR3 length: 16 residues. Germline lookup yields CDR1 MDHEN and CDR2 SYDVKM. Unmatched junction bases numbered 11, after V lost 2 bases and J lost 4 bases. CDR3: CASSLGGRGPLYEQYF. CDR3 nucleotide sequence: TGTGCCAGCAGTTTAGGCGGAAGGGGGCCTCTATACGAGCAGTACTTC.

The CDR3 reads CASSLGPGGALNNEQFF. Here the CDR3 DNA reads TGCGCCAGCAGCTTGGGGCCGGGGGGCGCGTTGAACAATGAGCAGTTCTTC. J is TRBJ2-1 and V is TRBV5-1; TRBD2 is a possible D gene (7 bases). The CDR3 spans 17 residues. Trimming cost V 0 bases and J 5 bases, with 18 bases left between them. CDR1 is SGHRS and CDR2 is YFSETQ in the germline V gene.

This chain uses TRBV27 with TRBJ2-7, with D perhaps matching TRBD2 (5 bases). V gave up 2 bases and J gave up 4 bases, with 9 bases separating them. Germline CDR1 and CDR2: MNHEY and SMNVEV (reference sequence). The CDR3 is made up of 13 amino acids. The CDR3 region is CASSLREQYEQYF. In DNA form, the CDR3 reads TGTGCCAGCAGTTTAAGGGAGCAATACGAGCAGTACTTC.

The chain links TRBV28 to TRBJ2-7; 12 nucleotides align to TRBD2. V trimming: 6 bases; J trimming: 2 bases; junction bases outside the gene matches: 5. The CDR3 is 15 amino acids. From germline, CDR1 is MDHEN and CDR2 SYDVKM. The CDR3 bases are TGTGCCAGCAGAGAAGGACTAGCGGGACCCTACGAGCAGTACTTC. Translating gives CASREGLAGPYEQYF.

The chain is built from TRBV14 and TRBJ2-7; D unresolved. The germline gives CDR1 SGHDN, CDR2 FVKESK. Trimming shortened V by 6 bases and J by 0 bases, and 12 bases separated the two germline ends. The CDR3 sequence is 14 residues long. CDR3 protein: CASSPQVASYEQYF. CDR3 nucleotides: TGTGCCAGCAGTCCGCAGGTGGCCTCCTACGAGCAGTACTTC.

The gene calls are TRBV18 and TRBJ1-1; TRBD1 matches 7 bases. The germline CDR1 and CDR2 sequences are KGHSH and LQKENI. V shed 3 bases, J shed 5 bases, and the junction held 9 bases outside the gene matches. This CDR3 spans 15 amino acids. The CDR3 DNA follows: TGTGCCAGCTCACCCGGGCAGGGGGTTGGAACTGAAGCTTTCTTT. Protein: CASSPGQGVGTEAFF.

CDR3: CASSGLASGKTYNEQFF. CDR3 bases: TGTGCCAGCTCAGGTTTGGCTAGCGGGAAGACCTACAATGAGCAGTTCTTC. The V gene is TRBV11-2, the J gene TRBJ2-1; the match to TRBD2 covers 9 bases. Trimming cost V 8 bases and J 2 bases; bases outside gene matches: 13. The germline CDR1 and CDR2 sequences are SGHAT and FQNNGV. This CDR3 comprises 17 residues.

The V call is TRBV30, the J call TRBJ1-3; weak D call: TRBD1 (6 bases). The germline V gene has CDR1 GTSNPN and CDR2 SVGIG (reference sequence). Between the trimmed V and J ends, which lost 2 bases and 5 bases, there was a span of 16 bases. This CDR3 is built from 15 residues. In DNA form, the CDR3 reads TGTGCCTGGAGTAGCCTGGGGACACTTAGAAACACCATATATTTT. Amino acids: CAWSSLGTLRNTIYF.

A few counts support this clone. The rearrangement joins TRBV6-5 to TRBJ2-3; 8 bases are shared with TRBD2. Germline trimming cut 0 bases from V and 0 bases from J; bases unmatched to any gene: 2. Germline assignment: CDR1 MNHEY and CDR2 SVGAGI. The CDR3 loop spans 16 amino acids. The CDR3 DNA is TGTGCCAGCAGTTACTCGGCGGGGGGCAGCACAGATACGCAGTATTTT. The encoded protein is CASSYSAGGSTDTQYF.

V gene TRBV20-1 combines with J gene TRBJ2-1, with 7 positions matching TRBD2. The CDR3 totals 14 residues. The V and J ends lost 3 bases and 2 bases, in that order; junction bases with no gene match: 4. Germline CDR1 reads DFQATT; CDR2 reads SNEGSKA (reference sequence). Here the CDR3 DNA reads TGCAGTGCTAGTGGTGGGAGGGCCTACAATGAGCAGTTCTTC. This translates into CSASGGRAYNEQFF.

This clone is a singleton in its sample. The J gene is TRBJ2-7, the V gene TRBV3-1 (or the pseudogene TRBV3-2); 7 nucleotides align to TRBD1. V dropped 0 bases and J dropped 2; count of bases not matched to a gene: 7. This CDR3 is 16 amino acids long. The germline gives CDR1 LGHDT, CDR2 YNNKEL (reference sequence). The CDR3 loop reads CASSQDPYGTAYEQYF. The CDR3 DNA sequence: TGTGCCAGCAGCCAAGACCCCTACGGGACAGCCTACGAGCAGTACTTC.

The gene calls are TRBV6-5 and TRBJ1-6, with D perhaps matching TRBD1 (5 bases). Germline V gene sequence: CDR1 MNHEY, CDR2 SVGAGI. The length of the CDR3 is 16 residues. V dropped 2 bases and J dropped 5 bases, with 13 bases sitting between them. The chain's CDR3 is CASSYGVGGDNSPLHF. CDR3 nucleotides: TGTGCCAGCAGTTACGGGGTTGGGGGGGATAATTCACCCCTCCACTTT.

The chain uses TRBV5-5 and TRBJ1-2, with TRBD1 matching over 7 bases. Germline V gene sequence: CDR1 SGHKS, CDR2 YYEKEE (reference sequence). This CDR3 contains 15 residues. V shed 6 bases, J shed 4 bases, and the junction held 12 bases outside the gene matches. CDR3 residues: CASTFGAGGSYGYTF. In DNA, the CDR3 is TGTGCCAGCACCTTTGGGGCAGGGGGTAGCTATGGCTACACCTTC. Based on the CDR3 plus reference TRBV5-5 and TRBJ1-2, the full variable domain is DAGVTQSPTHLIKTRGQQVTLRCSPISGHKSVSWYQQVLGQGPQFIFQYYEKEERGRGNFPDRFSARQFPNYSSELNVNALLLGDSALYLCASTFGAGGSYGYTFGSGTRLTVV.

The V gene is TRBV9, the J gene TRBJ2-3; TRBD1 matches 7 bases. V was pared by 3 bases and J by 3 bases, with 7 bases of the junction left unmatched. Germline CDR1 and CDR2: SGDLS and YYNGEE. This CDR3 comprises 15 residues. CDR3 residues: CASSGDRVGTDTQYF. CDR3 coding DNA: TGTGCCAGCAGCGGTGACAGGGTAGGGACAGATACGCAGTATTTT.

The chain is built from TRBV18 and TRBJ2-1, with 9 bases aligning to TRBD2. Germline-derived CDR1 and CDR2 are KGHSH and LQKENI. The CDR3 loop spans 15 amino acids. J was trimmed by 4 bases and V by 1 base; bases with no gene match: 2. Written as DNA, the CDR3 is TGTGCCAGCTCACCACTAGCGGGAGAGTACAATGAGCAGTTCTTC. It yields the protein CASSPLAGEYNEQFF.

This chain uses TRBV6-4 with TRBJ1-1; TRBD1 matches 8 bases. The CDR3 has 14 residues. CDR1 MRHNA and CDR2 SNTAGT come from the germline V gene. J was trimmed by 4 bases and V by 3 bases; bases with no gene match: 4. CDR3 region: CASSEQQGGTEAFF. The CDR3 DNA follows: TGTGCCAGCAGTGAGCAACAGGGGGGCACTGAAGCTTTCTTT.

DNA of the CDR3: TGTGCCAGCAGCGCCCTCGGACAGGTCTACGAGCAGTACTTC. As protein: CASSALGQVYEQYF. The V call is TRBV7-9, the J call TRBJ2-7; TRBD1 aligns across 7 bases. The CDR3 is 14 amino acids. Germline V gives CDR1 SEHNR, CDR2 FQNEAQ (reference sequence). The J segment lost 3 bases and the V segment lost 5 bases, leaving 7 bases of the junction unmatched.

J is TRBJ1-3 and V is TRBV5-1; 7 bases match TRBD1. CDR1 and CDR2 (germline): SGHRS, YFSETQ. Trimming cost V 4 bases and J 0 bases; bases outside gene matches: 16. The CDR3 has 19 amino acids. The CDR3 is CASSRGRETGEVSGNTIYF. The CDR3 coding sequence is TGCGCCAGCAGCCGGGGGCGAGAAACAGGGGAAGTCTCTGGAAACACCATATATTTT.